These 19 T cell receptor gamma chains were all obtained from the same sample, sequenced in a study of gamma-delta T cells after stem cell transplantation. TCRdb processed the RT-PCR reads again with the CATT caller. This sample has around 5,000 gamma-chain clones, with approximately 20% found just once. The specimen sequenced was gamma-delta T cells. The receptor source for this set is a human donor. It is not recorded whose cells these are; they may come from a transplant donor.

Comments on this clone: In the same sample, other DNA sequences code for this CDR3. This chain joins TRGV9 and TRGJ1 or TRGJ2. From germline, CDR1 is GITISATS and CDR2 ISYDGTV (reference sequence). Germline trimming cut 0 bases from V and 7 bases from J; bases unmatched to any gene: 3. The CDR3 has 12 amino acids. CDR3 in amino acids: CALWEVPYKKLF. Written as DNA, the CDR3 is TGTGCCTTGTGGGAGGTGCCCTATAAGAAACTCTTT.

Worth noting for this clone: The sample contains more than one DNA sequence encoding this CDR3. V gene TRGV4 combines with J gene TRGJ1 or TRGJ2. Germline CDR1 reads EGSTGY; CDR2 reads YDSYTSSV. V lost 5 bases and J lost 0; bases outside the gene matches: 4. The CDR3 extends over 13 amino acids. The CDR3 DNA follows: TGTGCCACCTGGGGCCTGAATTATTATAAGAAACTCTTT. Translating gives CATWGLNYYKKLF.

Points on this clone: The identical CDR3 is also encoded by other nucleotide sequences in the sample. This chain uses TRGV3 with TRGJ1 or TRGJ2. This CDR3 contains 14 residues. Germline values: CDR1 VTNTFY, CDR2 YDVSTARD (reference sequence). Unmatched junction bases numbered 6, after V lost 0 bases and J lost 4 bases. The CDR3 protein is CATWDRPRYYKKLF. The CDR3 DNA reads TGTGCCACCTGGGACAGGCCGAGATATTATAAGAAACTCTTT.

This chain connects TRGV2 to TRGJ1 or TRGJ2. CDR1 EGSNGY and CDR2 YDSYNSKV come from the germline V gene. The CDR3 length is 13 residues. V was clipped by 0 bases and J by 5 bases; unmatched bases: 4. The CDR3 bases are TGTGCCACCTGGGACGGGCCAAATTATAAGAAACTCTTT. It yields the protein CATWDGPNYKKLF.

Only a few counts were recorded for this clone. The chain carries TRGV8 and TRGJ1 or TRGJ2. Germline V CDR1 and CDR2: VENAVY, YDSYNSRV. V shed 5 bases and J 4 bases; nucleotides not matched to a gene: 5. The CDR3 has 12 amino acids. The DNA for the CDR3 is TGTGCCACCTGGGTCGAGTATTATAAGAAACTCTTT. As protein: CATWVEYYKKLF.

DNA of the CDR3: TGTGCCACCTGGGACGGGCTCGTTTATAGTGATTGGATCAAGACGTTT. It encodes CATWDGLVYSDWIKTF. The V call is TRGV2, the J call TRGJP2. Germline assignment: CDR1 EGSNGY and CDR2 YDSYNSKV. V was clipped by 0 bases and J by 4 bases; unmatched bases: 8. The length of the CDR3 is 16 residues.

In this sample, this clone turned up a few times. Other DNA variants within this sample encode the same CDR3. The rearrangement uses TRGV4 and TRGJ1 or TRGJ2. V lost 5 bases and J lost 6; bases outside the gene matches: 4. Per germline, CDR1 EGSTGY and CDR2 YDSYTSSV. CDR3 size: 11 residues. CDR3 sequence reads: CATWGSYKKLF. The DNA for the CDR3 is TGTGCCACCTGGGGTTCTTATAAGAAACTCTTT.

This rearrangement joins TRGV9 to TRGJ1 or TRGJ2. Looked up from germline, CDR1 is GITISATS and CDR2 is ISYDGTV (reference sequence). This CDR3 contains 13 residues. The V gene end was trimmed by 0 bases and the J gene end by 12 bases; junction bases not matched to a gene: 11. The CDR3 here is CALWEVPGEGKLF. The CDR3 bases are TGTGCCTTGTGGGAGGTGCCAGGGGAAGGGAAACTCTTT.

This clone showed up just a few times. The chain uses TRGV2 and TRGJP1. The CDR3 totals 14 residues. V shed 1 base and J 4 bases; nucleotides not matched to a gene: 3. Germline CDR1 is EGSNGY and CDR2 is YDSYNSKV. CDR3 sequence reads: CATWDGCTGWFKIF. The CDR3 nucleotides read TGTGCCACCTGGGACGGTTGCACTGGTTGGTTCAAGATATTT.

The chain carries TRGV2 and TRGJP2. The V segment lost 0 bases and the J segment 1 base; nucleotides outside the gene matches: 8. Germline CDR1 reads EGSNGY; CDR2 reads YDSYNSKV. The CDR3 extends over 17 amino acids. CDR3 region: CATWDGGIGSSDWIKTF. As DNA, the CDR3 is TGTGCCACCTGGGACGGGGGCATAGGTAGTAGTGATTGGATCAAGACGTTT.

This clone has only a few counts. V and J are TRGV2 and TRGJ1 or TRGJ2. This CDR3 contains 12 residues. CDR1 EGSNGY and CDR2 YDSYNSKV come from the germline V gene. V shed 1 base and J 7 bases; nucleotides not matched to a gene: 4. The CDR3, as DNA: TGTGCCACCTGGGACGGCAAATATAAGAAACTCTTT. As protein: CATWDGKYKKLF.

The V and J genes are TRGV4 and TRGJ1 or TRGJ2. The CDR3 contains 15 residues. Germline V gene sequence: CDR1 EGSTGY, CDR2 YDSYTSSV. Trimming removed 3 bases from V and 0 bases from J; junction bases left unmatched: 8. As DNA, the CDR3 is TGTGCCACCTGGGATCGTCGCAGGAATTATTATAAGAAACTCTTT. It specifies CATWDRRRNYYKKLF.

The rearrangement uses TRGV2 and TRGJP2. V lost 0 bases, J lost 0 bases, and 13 bases stayed unmatched. The CDR3 covers 19 residues. Germline assignment: CDR1 EGSNGY and CDR2 YDSYNSKV. CDR3 in DNA: TGTGCCACCTGGGACGGGCCCCCCCGATACAATAGTAGTGATTGGATCAAGACGTTT. It is translated as CATWDGPPRYNSSDWIKTF.

This sequence joins TRGV9 and TRGJ1 or TRGJ2. From germline, CDR1 is GITISATS and CDR2 ISYDGTV (reference sequence). This CDR3 has 15 residues. V gave up 2 bases and J gave up 2 bases; unmatched junction bases: 9. The CDR3 DNA is TGTGCCTTGTGGGAGGCCCTAGGCCATTATTATAAGAAACTCTTT. Amino acid sequence: CALWEALGHYYKKLF.

The chain links TRGV9 to TRGJ1 or TRGJ2. Germline CDR1 GITISATS, CDR2 ISYDGTV (reference sequence). The CDR3 is 12 residues long. V was clipped by 2 bases and J by 5 bases; unmatched bases: 3. The CDR3 nucleotides read TGTGCCTTGTGGGAGGAGAATTATAAGAAACTCTTT. Its protein product is CALWEENYKKLF.

This clone was seen a few times. The chain employs TRGV5 and TRGJ1 or TRGJ2. V was clipped by 0 bases and J by 3 bases; unmatched bases: 11. The length of the CDR3 is 16 residues. Germline V CDR1 and CDR2: VINAFY, YDVSNSKD. CDR3 coding DNA: TGTGCCACCTGGGACAGGCCTCCGGGGTTTTATTATAAGAAACTCTTT. This encodes CATWDRPPGFYYKKLF.

The rearrangement uses TRGV5 and TRGJ1 or TRGJ2. J lost 6 bases, V lost 2 bases, and 7 bases had no gene match. CDR3 size: 13 residues. Germline values: CDR1 VINAFY, CDR2 YDVSNSKD. The CDR3: CATWDNRCYKKLF. The CDR3 region has the DNA TGTGCCACCTGGGACAATAGATGTTATAAGAAACTCTTT.

This clone has only a few counts. The V call is TRGV9, the J call TRGJ1 or TRGJ2. CDR1 and CDR2 (germline): GITISATS, ISYDGTV (reference sequence). The J segment lost 4 bases and the V segment lost 5 bases, leaving 5 bases of the junction unmatched. This CDR3 comprises 12 residues. CDR3 sequence (DNA): TGTGCCTTGTGGGTAGAGTATTATAAGAAACTCTTT. Translated, it gives CALWVEYYKKLF.

Comments on this clone: Other DNA sequences in the sample encode the same CDR3. The chain carries TRGV2 and TRGJP2. After removal of 0 bases from V and 5 bases from J, the junction contained 3 bases not matched to a gene. The CDR3 consists of 14 residues. The germline V gene encodes CDR1 EGSNGY and CDR2 YDSYNSKV. The CDR3 here is CATWDGPSDWIKTF. CDR3 coding DNA: TGTGCCACCTGGGACGGGCCAAGTGATTGGATCAAGACGTTT.